This T cell receptor beta chain was recovered during a study of beta chain features in type 1 diabetes. CD45RO/CCR7/CD25/CD127/CD95/CD27 separated CD4+ naive, central memory, regulatory and stem cell-like memory cells by sorting. Details on this clone: The antigen remains unidentified.

Germline CDR1 is MDHEN and CDR2 is SYDVKM. This CDR3 spans 17 amino acids. With 4 bases clipped from V and 4 bases from J, the junction kept 7 bases outside the gene matches. The sequenced template was cDNA made from the entire isolated RNA. The repertoire was sequenced with immunoSEQ multiplex PCR; TCRdb's copy has only in-frame clones and lacks some. The data contain 150,000 to 190,000 clones, 10% of them seen just once; the ten biggest clones take up roughly 0.5%. Study-level findings and limits: Over-representation of high TCR-expressing cells was a possible consequence of cDNA sequencing. Compared with healthy donors, patients appeared to share more similar naive, central memory and regulatory TCRB repertoires. Insertion counts at VDJ junctions were lower in type 1 diabetes patients, who also showed more deletions there. Among all four CD4+ subsets, Type 1 diabetes patients had TCRB CDR3s that were moderately but significantly shorter.

The chain carries TRBV28 and TRBJ2-2; 12 bases line up with TRBD2. The sequence came from a young man with type 1 diabetes. The sequenced material came from central memory CD4+ T cells from blood. In DNA form, the CDR3 reads TGTGCCAGCAGTTCCTCTCGACTAGCGGGAGCCACCGGGGAGCTGTTTTTT. As protein: CASSSSRLAGATGELFF.